This entry lists 32 T cell receptor beta chains sequenced from one sample in a study of spatial heterogeneity in lung cancer. Study conclusions and caveats: The study found that expanded intratumoral alpha and beta TCR counts tracked tumor mutation counts.

These TCRs' antigens remain unknown. TCRdb passed the 5' RACE reads through MiXCR, listing each CDR3 protein once. The table has 7,500 or so distinct CDR3 sequences, less than 3.5% seen once. Specified time point: sample taken at primary tumor resection. The source material was lung tumor tissue, sampled at surgery. These receptors were collected from a male donor with early-stage non-small cell lung cancer.

By proportion, this clonotype is medium-sized. The genes are TRBV14 and TRBJ2-2; TRBD1 matches 9 bases. V lost 1 base, J lost 5 bases, and 5 bases stayed unmatched. CDR3 length: 16 amino acids. Germline loops: CDR1 SGHDN, CDR2 FVKESK. The CDR3 reads CASSQGGTGLTGELFF. In DNA, the CDR3 is TGTGCCAGCAGCCAAGGCGGGACAGGGTTGACCGGGGAGCTGTTTTTT.

This clonotype is medium-sized within its sample. V usage is TRBV20-1 and J usage is TRBJ1-3; D is unclear. The CDR3 has 13 amino acids. Trimming shortened V by 4 bases and J by 4 bases, and 11 bases separated the two germline ends. CDR1 is DFQATT, CDR2 SNEGSKA, per germline (reference sequence). CDR3 region: CSANGIGGNTIYF. CDR3 nucleotides: TGCAGTGCTAATGGAATTGGGGGAAACACCATATATTTT.

This clonotype was observed a handful of times. The genes are TRBV6-6 and TRBJ2-3; 15 positions agree with TRBD2. The CDR3 consists of 20 residues. V shed 2 bases, J shed 0 bases, and the junction held 9 bases outside the gene matches. Germline CDR1 MNHNY, CDR2 SVGAGI (reference sequence). The CDR3 DNA is TGTGCCAGCAGTTACCCGGGACTAGCGGGGGGTCACAGTAGCACAGATACGCAGTATTTT. Protein: CASSYPGLAGGHSSTDTQYF.

By proportion, this clonotype is medium-sized. This rearrangement joins TRBV20-1 to TRBJ2-1, with TRBD2 matching over 11 bases. V lost 4 bases to trimming and J lost 15 bases; unmatched junction nucleotides: 17. The CDR3 has 15 amino acids. The germline V gene encodes CDR1 DFQATT and CDR2 SNEGSKA (reference sequence). The CDR3 DNA reads TGCAGTGCTACATCTTACGGGACTAGCGGTAAAATGTTGTTCTTC. Residues: CSATSYGTSGKMLFF.

This clonotype was observed many times. The chain has TRBV5-6 and TRBJ2-7, with 8 bases matching TRBD2. The CDR3 runs to 12 residues. Germline-derived CDR1 and CDR2 are SGHDT and YYEEEE. The V gene end was trimmed by 9 bases and the J gene end by 4 bases; junction bases not matched to a gene: 6. CDR3 sequence (DNA): TGTGCCACCGCGGGGGGCCCATACGAGCAGTACTTC. It is translated as CATAGGPYEQYF.

This clonotype was seen at least ten times. Germline and junction disagree at one end, which may indicate a read error. The gene calls are TRBV3-1 and TRBJ1-2, with D possibly TRBD1 on 5 matching bases. This CDR3 comprises 15 residues. The germline V gene encodes CDR1 LGHDT and CDR2 YNNKEL (reference sequence). The CDR3 spells CASSQVLSGDDGYNF. DNA for the CDR3: TGTGCCAGCAGCCAAGTTCTGTCCGGGGACGATGGCTACAACTTC.

By share, this clonotype counts as medium-sized. This sequence joins TRBV6-5 and TRBJ2-7, with D perhaps TRBD2 (5 bases). Germline V gives CDR1 MNHEY, CDR2 SVGAGI. The CDR3 covers 15 residues. V lost 0 bases to trimming and J lost 7 bases, with 16 bases between them. The DNA of the CDR3 is TGTGCCAGCAGTTACTCGCGAGGAAAGGGCGGGGAGCAGTACTTC. The encoded protein is CASSYSRGKGGEQYF.

There are many counts of this clonotype. V usage is TRBV7-7 and J usage is TRBJ2-2, with a tentative D call TRBD1 (5 bases). Trimming took off 2 bases at V and 5 bases at J, with 9 bases between the two ends. Germline V lookup: CDR1 SSHAT, CDR2 FNYEAQ (reference sequence). CDR3 length equals 14 residues. The CDR3 here is CASSLQGITGELFF. The CDR3 region has the DNA TGTGCCAGCAGCTTACAGGGCATTACCGGGGAGCTGTTTTTT.

In its sample, this clonotype ranks as medium-sized. The chain is built from TRBV12-3 or TRBV12-4 and TRBJ2-1; no reliable D call. This CDR3 contains 14 residues. Trimming took 1 base from V and 7 from J, leaving 11 bases between them. The CDR3 spells CASSLGTFSNEQFF. The CDR3 nucleotides read TGTGCCAGCAGTTTAGGGACCTTTAGTAATGAGCAGTTCTTC.

The rearrangement joins TRBV2 to TRBJ2-7, with D unclear. V dropped 5 bases and J dropped 1 base, with 12 bases sitting between them. Germline V gene lookup returns CDR1 SNHLY and CDR2 FYNNEI. This CDR3 contains 14 residues. CDR3 bases: TGTGCCAGCAGTCTGGACGGGTGTTCCTACGAGCAGTACTTC. Protein sequence: CASSLDGCSYEQYF. The whole variable domain, remainder taken from reference TRBV2 and TRBJ2-7, is EPEVTQTPSHQVTQMGQEVILRCVPISNHLYFYWYRQILGQKVEFLVSFYNNEISEKSEIFDDQFSVERPDGSNFTLKIRSTKLEDSAMYFCASSLDGCSYEQYFGPGTRLTVT.

This clonotype rates as medium-sized. J is TRBJ1-1 and V is TRBV2; no firm D call. In germline, CDR1 is SNHLY, CDR2 FYNNEI. This CDR3 spans 17 amino acids. V lost 1 base and J 4 bases, leaving 19 bases between the germline ends. The CDR3 loop reads CASSEEQNLLATTEAFF. CDR3 DNA sequence: TGTGCCAGCAGTGAAGAGCAAAACTTACTTGCGACCACTGAAGCTTTCTTT.

This clonotype was observed at least ten times. The chain uses TRBV10-3 and TRBJ1-1; D is undetermined. CDR3 length equals 13 residues. Trimming pared 10 bases from V and 2 bases from J, leaving 14 bases between. In germline, CDR1 is ENHRY, CDR2 SYGVKD. CDR3 bases: TGTGCCACCAACTTTCTCGGCAACACTGAAGCTTTCTTT. It yields the protein CATNFLGNTEAFF.

By proportion, this clonotype is medium-sized (0.01 to 0.1%). The gene calls are TRBV20-1 and TRBJ2-1, with 13 bases matching TRBD2. Germline V lookup: CDR1 DFQATT, CDR2 SNEGSKA (reference sequence). There are 16 residues in the CDR3. V lost 2 bases and J lost 7; bases outside the gene matches: 8. The CDR3 region is CSARTPLAGGVNEQFF. The CDR3, as DNA: TGCAGTGCTAGAACCCCACTAGCGGGAGGGGTTAATGAGCAGTTCTTC.

By sample fraction, this clonotype is medium-sized. The gene calls are TRBV12-3 or TRBV12-4 and TRBJ1-5; TRBD1 might be the D (6 bases). CDR3 size: 13 residues. Trimming left V 6 bases short and J 7 bases short, with 13 bases between. The CDR3 bases are TGTGCCAGCAGCTACCGGGGGACACAGCCCCAGCATTTT. It translates to CASSYRGTQPQHF.

This clonotype was counted many times. The rearrangement joins TRBV14 to TRBJ1-1, with a tentative D call TRBD1 (5 bases). The V end lost 4 bases, the J end lost 3 bases, and 9 bases lay between the germline ends. The CDR3 is 13 residues long. Germline CDR1 is SGHDN and CDR2 is FVKESK. In nucleotides, the CDR3 is TGTGCCAGCAGCCGATGGGGACACACTGAAGCTTTCTTT. Encoded protein: CASSRWGHTEAFF.

Sample share makes this clonotype medium-sized (0.01 to 0.1%). The V gene is TRBV18, the J gene TRBJ2-3; D is possibly TRBD1 (5 bases). This CDR3 has 13 amino acids. Between the trimmed V and J ends, which lost 2 bases and 3 bases, there was a span of 6 bases. Germline CDR1 KGHSH, CDR2 LQKENI. The CDR3 is CASSPGATDTQYF. For the CDR3, the DNA is TGTGCCAGCTCACCAGGGGCGACAGATACGCAGTATTTT. Full variable domain (missing parts from reference TRBV18 and TRBJ2-3): NAGVMQNPRHLVRRRGQEARLRCSPMKGHSHVYWYRQLPEEGLKFMVYLQKENIIDESGMPKERFSAEFPKEGPSILRIQQVVRGDSAAYFCASSPGATDTQYFGPGTRLTVL.

This clonotype showed up many times. The genes are TRBV6-4 and TRBJ1-5, with a tentative D call TRBD1 (6 bases). Germline V gives CDR1 MRHNA, CDR2 SNTAGT. This CDR3 region has 15 residues. With 7 bases removed from V and 6 bases from J, the gap between germline ends came to 19 bases. In DNA, the CDR3 is TGTGCCAGCAACCCCTGTTGGGGGGCAGGTCAGCCCCAGCATTTT. It yields the protein CASNPCWGAGQPQHF.

This clonotype is deemed medium-sized. The V and J genes are TRBV6-6 and TRBJ1-4; D gene uncertain. Germline CDR1 and CDR2: MNHNY and SVGAGI (reference sequence). The V and J ends lost 2 bases and 7 bases respectively, with 11 bases between them. The CDR3 covers 14 residues. The chain's CDR3 is CASSYPQRVEKLFF. In DNA form, the CDR3 reads TGTGCCAGCAGTTACCCCCAGAGGGTTGAAAAACTGTTTTTT.

For this clonotype: It may be a read error: a sequence one base away is much more abundant. This sequence joins TRBV6-6 and TRBJ1-2; D is uncertain. The V gene's germline CDR1 is MNHNY and CDR2 SVGAGI (reference sequence). The CDR3 is 18 residues long. The CDR3 region is CASTLSPGLARVGYGYNF. DNA for the CDR3: TGTGCCAGCACGCTATCTCCCGGCCTCGCGCGGGTAGGCTATGGCTACAACTTC.

This clonotype was counted many times. V gene TRBV5-4 combines with J gene TRBJ2-5; 7 bases map to TRBD2. CDR3 length: 14 residues. CDR1 and CDR2 (germline): SGHNT, YYREEE (reference sequence). The ends lost 4 bases at V and 3 bases at J; junction bases unmatched: 6. The chain's CDR3 is CASSLGGGEETQYF. For the CDR3, the DNA is TGTGCCAGCAGCCTGGGGGGGGGAGAAGAGACCCAGTACTTC.

This clonotype qualifies as medium-sized. The rearrangement joins TRBV4-1 to TRBJ1-5, with 7 nucleotides matching TRBD1. The junction had 3 bases not matched to a gene; V was cut back by 0 bases and J by 4 bases. The CDR3 length is 15 residues. The germline V gene has CDR1 MGHRA and CDR2 YSYEKL. The CDR3 bases are TGCGCCAGCAGCCAAGATCGCAGGGGGAATCAGCCCCAGCATTTT. Translation: CASSQDRRGNQPQHF.

This clonotype is medium-sized within its sample. This chain connects TRBV7-3 to TRBJ2-5, with TRBD1 matching over 8 bases. This CDR3 is 13 amino acids long. CDR1 SGHTA and CDR2 FQGTGA come from the germline V gene. V lost 3 bases to trimming and J lost 4 bases; unmatched junction nucleotides: 1. CDR3 sequence: CASSFDRGETQYF. CDR3 sequence (DNA): TGTGCCAGCAGCTTCGACAGGGGAGAGACCCAGTACTTC.

This clonotype has ten or more counts. V usage is TRBV9 and J usage is TRBJ1-4, with D possibly matching TRBD1 (5 bases). This CDR3 comprises 14 residues. The germline gives CDR1 SGDLS, CDR2 YYNGEE. Trimming removed 0 bases at V and 5 bases at J, with 8 bases between. The CDR3 loop reads CASSVEGRNEKLFF. The CDR3 coding sequence is TGTGCCAGCAGCGTAGAGGGACGAAATGAAAAACTGTTTTTT.

The chain employs TRBV19 and TRBJ2-1; D gene uncertain. V dropped 4 bases and J dropped 4 bases, with 5 bases sitting between them. The germline V gene has CDR1 LNHDA and CDR2 SQIVND (reference sequence). CDR3 length equals 12 residues. The CDR3 loop reads CASSTSYNEQFF. DNA for the CDR3: TGTGCCAGTAGTACTAGTTACAATGAGCAGTTCTTC.

This clonotype is labeled medium-sized. The chain has TRBV11-2 and TRBJ1-1, with D uncertain. This CDR3 has 13 amino acids. The V end lost 1 base, the J end lost 1 base, and 4 bases lay between the germline ends. Germline assignment: CDR1 SGHAT and CDR2 FQNNGV. The CDR3 protein is CASSLVGNTEAFF. Written as DNA, the CDR3 is TGTGCCAGCAGCTTAGTAGGGAACACTGAAGCTTTCTTT.

By share, this clonotype counts as medium-sized. J is TRBJ1-1 and V is TRBV6-1; weak D call: TRBD1 (5 bases). The germline CDR1 and CDR2 sequences are MNHNS and SASEGT. The ends were cut back, 6 bases at V and 10 bases at J, with 24 bases in the middle. The CDR3 runs 15 residues. The CDR3 region is CASSPVREGRYPAFF. For the CDR3, the DNA is TGTGCCAGCAGCCCCGTTAGGGAGGGGCGTTACCCAGCTTTCTTT.

This clonotype was recorded many times. This chain uses TRBV5-1 with TRBJ2-3, with TRBD2 matching over 8 bases. This CDR3 has 17 residues. Germline loops: CDR1 SGHRS, CDR2 YFSETQ. V was pared by 0 bases and J by 0 bases, with 6 bases of the junction left unmatched. The chain's CDR3 is CASSLDLAGPSTDTQYF. The CDR3 DNA is TGCGCCAGCAGCTTGGATCTAGCGGGCCCTAGCACAGATACGCAGTATTTT.

This clonotype was seen only a few times. This chain links TRBV24-1 with TRBJ2-7; the D gene is possibly TRBD2 (6 bases). Germline V gene sequence: CDR1 KGHDR, CDR2 SFDVKD. The V end lost 3 bases, the J end lost 1 base, and 9 bases lay between the germline ends. The CDR3 spans 14 residues. CDR3 in DNA: TGTGCCACCAGTGATACGGGGACTTCCTACGAGCAGTACTTC. This encodes CATSDTGTSYEQYF.

In the case of this clonotype: Given a much more abundant clone one base away, this may be a read error. The gene calls are TRBV19 and TRBJ1-1; D ambiguous. Looked up from germline, CDR1 is LNHDA and CDR2 is SQIVND (reference sequence). Trimming shortened V by 8 bases and J by 5 bases, and 15 bases separated the two germline ends. The CDR3 length is 13 residues. CDR3 nucleotide sequence: TGTGCCAGTGGAGAAGGTGGTGGGACTGAAGCTTTCTTT. Encoded protein: CASGEGGGTEAFF.

At least ten counts were recorded for this clonotype. This chain joins TRBV5-4 and TRBJ2-5; D remains unclear. Per germline, CDR1 SGHNT and CDR2 YYREEE (reference sequence). The CDR3 covers 14 residues. Trimming removed 0 bases at V and 5 bases at J, with 11 bases between. Here the CDR3 reads CASSLERSGETQYF. The DNA for the CDR3 is TGTGCCAGCAGCTTGGAACGATCCGGGGAGACCCAGTACTTC.

This clonotype was found many times. This rearrangement joins TRBV6-5 to TRBJ1-5; D is uncertain. CDR1 is MNHEY, CDR2 SVGAGI, per germline. Trimming left V 6 bases short and J 0 bases short, with 6 bases between. The CDR3 is 13 residues long. CDR3: CASRATSNQPQHF. CDR3 in DNA: TGTGCCAGCAGGGCCACTAGCAATCAGCCCCAGCATTTT.

By sample share, this clonotype is medium-sized. The J gene is TRBJ2-7, the V gene TRBV20-1; D is unresolved. V gave up 1 base and J gave up 3 bases, with 10 bases separating them. The CDR3 totals 13 residues. Germline V gives CDR1 DFQATT, CDR2 SNEGSKA (reference sequence). In DNA form, the CDR3 reads TGCAGTGCTAGAGTGTCCTCAGGCTACGAGCAGTACTTC. Its translation: CSARVSSGYEQYF.